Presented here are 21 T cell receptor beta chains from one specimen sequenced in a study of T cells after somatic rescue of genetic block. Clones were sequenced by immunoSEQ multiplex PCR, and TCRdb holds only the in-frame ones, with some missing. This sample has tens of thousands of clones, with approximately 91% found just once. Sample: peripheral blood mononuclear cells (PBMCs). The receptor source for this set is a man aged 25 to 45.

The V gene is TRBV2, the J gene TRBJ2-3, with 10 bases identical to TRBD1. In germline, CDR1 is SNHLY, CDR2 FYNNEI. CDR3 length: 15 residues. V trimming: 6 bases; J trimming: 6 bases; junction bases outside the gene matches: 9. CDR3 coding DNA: TGTGCCAGCAGAAATGACAGGGGGCGAGAGGATACGCAGTATTTT. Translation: CASRNDRGREDTQYF.

The CDR3 sequence is CASSSSGFEQFF. DNA for the CDR3: TGTGCCAGCAGCTCGTCAGGCTTCGAGCAGTTCTTC. The rearrangement links TRBV7-2 to TRBJ2-1; D unresolved. V lost 4 bases and J 10 bases, leaving 11 bases between the germline ends. Germline lookup yields CDR1 SGHTA and CDR2 FQGNSA. The CDR3 loop spans 12 amino acids.

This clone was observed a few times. CDR3 protein: CATEQGSSGNTIYF. CDR3 nucleotide sequence: TGTGCCACCGAACAGGGGTCCTCTGGAAACACCATATATTTT. The chain is built from TRBV10-3 and TRBJ1-3; 7 nucleotides align to TRBD1. V trimming: 10 bases; J trimming: 0 bases; junction bases outside the gene matches: 6. The germline gives CDR1 ENHRY, CDR2 SYGVKD. There are 14 residues in the CDR3.

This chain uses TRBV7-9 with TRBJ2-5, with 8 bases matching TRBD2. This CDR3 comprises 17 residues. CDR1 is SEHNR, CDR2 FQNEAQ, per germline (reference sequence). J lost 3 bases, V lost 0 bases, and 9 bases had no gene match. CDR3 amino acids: CASSLARGGGREETQYF. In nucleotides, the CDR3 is TGTGCCAGCAGCTTAGCGAGAGGCGGGGGGCGCGAAGAGACCCAGTACTTC.

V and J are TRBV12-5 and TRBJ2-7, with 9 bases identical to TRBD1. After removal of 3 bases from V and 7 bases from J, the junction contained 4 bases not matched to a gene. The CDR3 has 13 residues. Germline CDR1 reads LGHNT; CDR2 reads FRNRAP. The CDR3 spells CASGFGQGREQYF. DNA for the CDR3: TGTGCTAGTGGTTTCGGACAGGGGCGGGAGCAGTACTTC.

The CDR3: CASSPDTTIRGYEQYF. The CDR3 bases are TGCGCCAGCAGTCCGGACACCACCATCCGAGGCTACGAGCAGTACTTC. The V call is TRBV4-1, the J call TRBJ2-7, with D possibly matching TRBD1 (5 bases). Germline lookup yields CDR1 MGHRA and CDR2 YSYEKL. The CDR3 is 16 amino acids. V was clipped by 6 bases and J by 3 bases, with 21 bases between them.

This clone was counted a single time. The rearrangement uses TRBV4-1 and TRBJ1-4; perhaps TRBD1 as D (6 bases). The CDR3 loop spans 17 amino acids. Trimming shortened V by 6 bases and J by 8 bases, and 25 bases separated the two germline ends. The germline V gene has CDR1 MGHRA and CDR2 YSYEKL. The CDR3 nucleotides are TGCGCCAGCAGTCGCTTACTACAGGGTCCCACTCTGGAAAAACTGTTTTTT. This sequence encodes CASSRLLQGPTLEKLFF.

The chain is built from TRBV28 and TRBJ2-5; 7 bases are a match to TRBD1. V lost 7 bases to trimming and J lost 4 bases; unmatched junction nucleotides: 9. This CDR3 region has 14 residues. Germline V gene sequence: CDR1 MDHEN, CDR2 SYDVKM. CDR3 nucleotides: TGTGCCAGCACCACCCCAGGGGGAGCAGAGACCCAGTACTTC. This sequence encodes CASTTPGGAETQYF.

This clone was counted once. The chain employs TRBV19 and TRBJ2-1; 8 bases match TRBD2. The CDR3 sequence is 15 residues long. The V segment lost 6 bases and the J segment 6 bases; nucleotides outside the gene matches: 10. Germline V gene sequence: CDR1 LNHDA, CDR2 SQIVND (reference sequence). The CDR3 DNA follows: TGTGCCAGTAGAACCGGGACTAGAGGAGTCAATGAGCAGTTCTTC. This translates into CASRTGTRGVNEQFF.

The chain's CDR3 is CASSLTGGTGELFF. The CDR3 DNA follows: TGTGCCAGCAGCTTGACGGGAGGAACCGGGGAGCTGTTTTTT. The J gene is TRBJ2-2, the V gene TRBV7-9; 7 positions agree with TRBD2. This CDR3 region has 14 residues. V shed 3 bases and J 5 bases; nucleotides not matched to a gene: 3. The germline gives CDR1 SEHNR, CDR2 FQNEAQ (reference sequence).

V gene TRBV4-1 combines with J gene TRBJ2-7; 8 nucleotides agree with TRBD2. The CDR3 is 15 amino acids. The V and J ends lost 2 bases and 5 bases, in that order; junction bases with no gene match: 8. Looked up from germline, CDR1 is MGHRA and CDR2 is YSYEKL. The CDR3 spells CASSQRLARLDEQYF. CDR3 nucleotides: TGCGCCAGCAGCCAACGACTAGCGAGGCTAGACGAGCAGTACTTC.

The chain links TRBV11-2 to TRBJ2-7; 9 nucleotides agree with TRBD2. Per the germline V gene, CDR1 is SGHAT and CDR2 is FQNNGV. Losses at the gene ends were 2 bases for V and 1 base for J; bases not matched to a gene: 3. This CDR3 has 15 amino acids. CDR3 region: CASSLNAGGSYEQYF. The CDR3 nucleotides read TGTGCCAGCAGCTTAAATGCGGGAGGGTCCTACGAGCAGTACTTC.

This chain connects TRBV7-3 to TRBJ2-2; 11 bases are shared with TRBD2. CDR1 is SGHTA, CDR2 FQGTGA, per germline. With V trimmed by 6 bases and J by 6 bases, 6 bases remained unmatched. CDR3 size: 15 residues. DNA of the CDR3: TGTGCCAGCAGTCTAACGACTAGCGGGGCCGGGGAGCTGTTTTTT. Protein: CASSLTTSGAGELFF.

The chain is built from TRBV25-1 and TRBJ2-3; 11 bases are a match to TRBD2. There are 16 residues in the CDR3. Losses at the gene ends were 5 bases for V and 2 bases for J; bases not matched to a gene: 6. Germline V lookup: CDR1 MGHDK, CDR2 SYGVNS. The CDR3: CASSRLAGGLTDTQYF. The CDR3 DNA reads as TGTGCCAGCAGTCGGCTAGCGGGGGGCCTCACAGATACGCAGTATTTT.

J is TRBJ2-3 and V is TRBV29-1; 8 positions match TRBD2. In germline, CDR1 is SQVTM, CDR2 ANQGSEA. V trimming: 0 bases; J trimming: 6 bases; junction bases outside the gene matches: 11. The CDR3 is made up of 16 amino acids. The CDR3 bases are TGCAGCGTTGAAGATGGCGGGGGGACCCAGGGGGATACGCAGTATTTT. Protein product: CSVEDGGGTQGDTQYF.

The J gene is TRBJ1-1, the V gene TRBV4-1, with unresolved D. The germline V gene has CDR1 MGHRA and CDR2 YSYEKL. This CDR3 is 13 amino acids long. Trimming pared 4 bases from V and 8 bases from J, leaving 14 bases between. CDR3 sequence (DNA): TGCGCCAGCAGCCGACTGCCCGGGAGGGAAGCTTTCTTT. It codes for CASSRLPGREAFF.

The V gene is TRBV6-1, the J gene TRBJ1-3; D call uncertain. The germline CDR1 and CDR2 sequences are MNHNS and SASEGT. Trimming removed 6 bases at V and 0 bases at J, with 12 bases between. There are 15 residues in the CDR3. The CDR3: CASREIDRSGNTIYF. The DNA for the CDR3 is TGTGCCAGCAGAGAAATAGACCGCTCTGGAAACACCATATATTTT.

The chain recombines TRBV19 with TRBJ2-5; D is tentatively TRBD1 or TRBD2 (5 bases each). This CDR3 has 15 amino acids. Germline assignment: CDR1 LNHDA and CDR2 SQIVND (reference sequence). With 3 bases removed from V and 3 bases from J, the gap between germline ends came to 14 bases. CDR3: CASSILGRPEETQYF. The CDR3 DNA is TGTGCCAGTAGTATCCTGGGACGGCCAGAAGAGACCCAGTACTTC.

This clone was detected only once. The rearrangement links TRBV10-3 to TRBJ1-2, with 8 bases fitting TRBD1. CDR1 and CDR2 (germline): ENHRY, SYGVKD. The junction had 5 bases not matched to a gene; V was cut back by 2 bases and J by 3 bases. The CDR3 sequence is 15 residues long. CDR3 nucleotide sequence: TGTGCCATCAGTGAGAGCGCGACAGGGGACTATGGCTACACCTTC. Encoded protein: CAISESATGDYGYTF.

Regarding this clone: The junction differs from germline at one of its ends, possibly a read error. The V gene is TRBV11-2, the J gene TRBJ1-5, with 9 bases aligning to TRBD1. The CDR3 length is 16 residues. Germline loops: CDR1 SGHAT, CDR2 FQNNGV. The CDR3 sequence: CAGSLETGGFNQPQHF. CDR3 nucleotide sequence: TGTGCCGGCAGCTTAGAGACAGGGGGTTTCAATCAGCCCCAGCATTTT. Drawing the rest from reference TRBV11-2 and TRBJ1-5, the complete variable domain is EAGVAQSPRYKIIEKRQSVAFWCNPISGHATLYWYQQILGQGPKLLIQFQNNGVVDDSQLPKDRFSAERLKGVDSTLKIQPAKLEDSAVYLCAGSLETGGFNQPQHFGDGTRLSIL.

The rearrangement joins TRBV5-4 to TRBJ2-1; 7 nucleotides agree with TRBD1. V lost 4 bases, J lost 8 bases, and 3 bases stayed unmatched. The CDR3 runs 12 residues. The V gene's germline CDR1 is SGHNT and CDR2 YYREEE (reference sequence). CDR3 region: CASSDDRDEQFF. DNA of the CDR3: TGTGCCAGCAGCGACGACAGGGATGAGCAGTTCTTC.